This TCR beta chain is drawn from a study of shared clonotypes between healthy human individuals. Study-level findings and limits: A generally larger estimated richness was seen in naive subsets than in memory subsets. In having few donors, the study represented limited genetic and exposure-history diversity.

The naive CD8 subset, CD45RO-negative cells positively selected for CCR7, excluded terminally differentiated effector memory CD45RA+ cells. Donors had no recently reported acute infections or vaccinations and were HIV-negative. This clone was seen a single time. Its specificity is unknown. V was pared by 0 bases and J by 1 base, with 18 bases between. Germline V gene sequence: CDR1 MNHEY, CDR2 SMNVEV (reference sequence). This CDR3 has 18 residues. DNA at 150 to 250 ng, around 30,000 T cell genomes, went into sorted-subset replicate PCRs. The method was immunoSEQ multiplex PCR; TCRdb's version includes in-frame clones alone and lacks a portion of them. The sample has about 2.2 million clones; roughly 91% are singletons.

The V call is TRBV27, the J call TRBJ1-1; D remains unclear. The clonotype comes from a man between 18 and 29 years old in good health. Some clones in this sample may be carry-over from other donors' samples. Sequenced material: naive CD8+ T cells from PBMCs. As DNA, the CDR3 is TGTGCCAGCAGTTTATCCATACGGGGATTAGGGCCGAACACTGAAGCTTTCTTT. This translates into CASSLSIRGLGPNTEAFF.